The 12 T cell receptor beta chains listed next were all sequenced from one sample in a study of CD8 T cells in Susac syndrome. RNA, at about 0.45 to 1 ug, was reverse transcribed with random hexamers. Each CDR3 protein is one row after TCRdb ran MiXCR on the immunoSEQ multiplex PCR reads. This table holds around 170,000 distinct CDR3 sequences, approximately 96% found once. Material for sequencing was CD4+ T cells from PBMCs. Source of these receptors: a human donor with Susac syndrome.

This clonotype was observed once. The chain is built from TRBV5-4 and TRBJ2-5; D is uncertain. Germline values: CDR1 SGHNT, CDR2 YYREEE (reference sequence). The CDR3 spans 16 residues. Trimming removed 1 base from V and 1 base from J, with 14 bases in between. CDR3 sequence: CASSLYGRPPQETQYF. Here the CDR3 DNA reads TGTGCCAGCAGCTTGTACGGCCGTCCCCCCCAAGAGACCCAGTACTTC.

This clonotype was detected only a few times. The chain carries TRBV19 and TRBJ2-2; 9 bases fit TRBD2. The germline CDR1 and CDR2 sequences are LNHDA and SQIVND (reference sequence). Trimming took 6 bases from V and 4 from J; bases not matched to a gene: 6. CDR3 length: 15 residues. The CDR3 DNA follows: TGTGCCAGTAGGCCGAGCGGGGGGACCACCGGGGAGCTGTTTTTT. The encoded protein is CASRPSGGTTGELFF.

The chain links TRBV5-5 to TRBJ2-5, with TRBD1 matching over 7 bases. Germline V gene data show CDR1 as SGHKS and CDR2 as YYEKEE (reference sequence). With V trimmed by 3 bases and J by 0 bases, 5 bases remained unmatched. The CDR3 sequence is 15 residues long. CDR3 sequence reads: CASSYGQDNQETQYF. As DNA, the CDR3 is TGTGCCAGCAGCTATGGACAGGATAACCAAGAGACCCAGTACTTC.

V is TRBV12-3 or TRBV12-4 and J is TRBJ2-1, with a tentative D call TRBD2 (5 bases). The V end was cut by 7 bases, the J end by 4 bases, with 8 bases between. The CDR3 totals 12 residues. CDR3 sequence: CASTRGYNEQFF. For the CDR3, the DNA is TGTGCCAGCACCCGAGGGTACAATGAGCAGTTCTTC.

The V and J genes are TRBV20-1 and TRBJ1-5; TRBD1 matches 7 bases. The CDR3 has 14 amino acids. Germline assignment: CDR1 DFQATT and CDR2 SNEGSKA (reference sequence). J lost 8 bases, V lost 6 bases, and 13 bases had no gene match. The CDR3 loop reads CSAAGTDQGEPQHF. The CDR3 region has the DNA TGCAGTGCAGCAGGGACAGATCAAGGGGAGCCCCAGCATTTT.

The rearrangement uses TRBV21-1 and TRBJ1-3. TRBV21-1 is marked as a pseudogene. This CDR3 is built from 14 residues. DNA for the CDR3: TGTGGCACGGTGGGAGGGGCCTCTGGAAACACCATATATTTT. It translates to CGTVGGASGNTIYF.

Written as DNA, the CDR3 is TGTGCCAGCAGACCTGACCCCCCGGCGGGCTACGAGCAGTACTTC. Its translation is CASRPDPPAGYEQYF. The genes are TRBV14 and TRBJ2-7; D may be TRBD2 (5 bases). Germline V gene lookup returns CDR1 SGHDN and CDR2 FVKESK. The CDR3 extends over 15 amino acids. V was clipped by 6 bases and J by 3 bases, with 18 bases between them.

V and J are TRBV4-2 and TRBJ2-6; unclear D gene. Trimming cost V 2 bases and J 0 bases, with 8 bases left between them. The CDR3 spans 16 residues. The germline CDR1 and CDR2 sequences are LGHNA and YNFKEQ. The CDR3: CASSQRLYSGANVLTF. CDR3 nucleotides: TGTGCCAGCAGCCAAAGACTGTACTCTGGGGCCAACGTCCTGACTTTC.

This clonotype was observed once. The gene calls are TRBV9 and TRBJ1-1, with D hard to call. The CDR3 contains 14 residues. The V gene's germline CDR1 is SGDLS and CDR2 YYNGEE. Trimming removed 3 bases at V and 6 bases at J, with 15 bases between. The CDR3 DNA is TGTGCCAGCAGCGCAGCCTCGGACCTTTCTGAAGCTTTCTTT. This gives the protein CASSAASDLSEAFF.

The chain uses TRBV3-1 and TRBJ2-5; 12 bases fit TRBD2. Germline V gene data show CDR1 as LGHDT and CDR2 as YNNKEL (reference sequence). The CDR3 loop spans 16 amino acids. V trimming: 1 base; J trimming: 2 bases; junction bases outside the gene matches: 2. CDR3 coding DNA: TGTGCCAGCAGCCAAGGGACTAGCGGGGCACAAGAGACCCAGTACTTC. It is translated as CASSQGTSGAQETQYF.

The gene calls are TRBV28 and TRBJ2-1; 12 bases fit TRBD1. J gave up 6 bases and V 6 bases, and 3 bases lay outside the gene matches. Germline lookup yields CDR1 MDHEN and CDR2 SYDVKM. There are 14 residues in the CDR3. The CDR3: CASRGQGAFNEQFF. Written as DNA, the CDR3 is TGTGCCAGCAGGGGACAGGGGGCCTTCAATGAGCAGTTCTTC.

V is TRBV4-1 and J is TRBJ2-7; no clear D gene. CDR1 and CDR2 from the germline V gene are MGHRA and YSYEKL. The CDR3 totals 14 residues. The V end was cut by 1 base, the J end by 6 bases, with 13 bases between. CDR3 sequence reads: CASSQAGVPGEQYF. The CDR3 nucleotides are TGCGCCAGCAGCCAAGCAGGAGTCCCGGGCGAGCAGTACTTC.